A single sample gave rise to the 13 T cell receptor beta chains below, sequenced in a study of shared clonotypes between healthy human individuals. Data came from immunoSEQ multiplex PCR; TCRdb stores just in-frame clones and leaves some out. The sample lists 2 million to 2.5 million clones; approximately 94% were seen once. The sample taken for sequencing was naive CD4+ T cells sorted from blood. This sample's subset: CD45RA+ positively selected. These receptor sequences come from a man younger than 35 in good health.

This clone has only one observation. The chain couples TRBV7-3 to TRBJ2-5, with 12 positions matching TRBD2. Per germline, CDR1 SGHTA and CDR2 FQGTGA. J was trimmed by 2 bases and V by 5 bases; bases with no gene match: 9. CDR3 length equals 17 residues. CDR3 sequence: CASSIASLAGGQETQYF. In nucleotides, the CDR3 is TGTGCCAGCAGCATAGCCTCACTAGCGGGGGGACAAGAGACCCAGTACTTC.

A note on this clone: The sample holds other DNA sequences that translate to the same CDR3. The rearrangement joins TRBV5-1 to TRBJ2-2; D possibly corresponds to TRBD1 (5 bases). The germline V gene has CDR1 SGHRS and CDR2 YFSETQ. This CDR3 spans 14 amino acids. Between the trimmed V and J ends, which lost 2 bases and 1 base, there was a span of 6 bases. CDR3 loop: CASSFTGNTGELFF. The CDR3, as DNA: TGCGCCAGCAGCTTCACAGGGAACACCGGGGAGCTGTTTTTT.

The rearrangement uses TRBV6-5 and TRBJ1-4; no firm D call. V was trimmed by 4 bases and J by 4 bases, leaving 10 bases between them. There are 14 residues in the CDR3. Per the germline V gene, CDR1 is MNHEY and CDR2 is SVGAGI. The DNA for the CDR3 is TGTGCCAGCAGTTCCTCCGGCGGTAATGAAAAACTGTTTTTT. Translating gives CASSSSGGNEKLFF.

The chain links TRBV29-1 to TRBJ1-3; D is unresolved. This CDR3 has 15 residues. The germline gives CDR1 SQVTM, CDR2 ANQGSEA. Trimming removed 2 bases from V and 0 bases from J, with 11 bases in between. CDR3 region: CSVEFPWSSGNTIYF. The CDR3 coding sequence is TGCAGCGTTGAATTTCCGTGGAGCTCTGGAAACACCATATATTTT.

This clone occurred a few times. The sample contains more than one DNA sequence encoding this CDR3. This chain connects TRBV5-1 to TRBJ1-6, with TRBD1 matching 7 bases. The CDR3 runs 15 residues. V was clipped by 4 bases and J by 6 bases; unmatched bases: 7. Germline CDR1 is SGHRS and CDR2 is YFSETQ. The CDR3: CASSPSGQSNSPLHF. CDR3 nucleotide sequence: TGCGCCAGCAGCCCGTCGGGACAGAGTAATTCACCCCTCCACTTT.

As regards this clone: This CDR3 is also generated by other DNA sequences in the sample. V is TRBV9 and J is TRBJ1-1; D remains ambiguous. The CDR3 has 14 amino acids. Germline V gene lookup returns CDR1 SGDLS and CDR2 YYNGEE. Trimming stripped 0 bases from V and 1 base from J, with 7 bases between. The CDR3 loop reads CASSVGLGNTEAFF. The CDR3 DNA reads as TGTGCCAGCAGCGTAGGGTTGGGGAACACTGAAGCTTTCTTT.

The chain recombines TRBV14 with TRBJ1-2; a weak D match, TRBD1 (6 bases). Germline V gene sequence: CDR1 SGHDN, CDR2 FVKESK. The CDR3 is 14 amino acids. V lost 5 bases and J 4 bases, leaving 14 bases between the germline ends. CDR3 region: CASSWGGQLYGYTF. The DNA for the CDR3 is TGTGCCAGCAGCTGGGGTGGACAGCTCTATGGCTACACCTTC.

The rearrangement joins TRBV10-2 to TRBJ2-7; 8 nucleotides match TRBD1. The junction had 8 bases not matched to a gene; V was cut back by 6 bases and J by 1 base. CDR1 is WSHSY and CDR2 is SAAADI in the germline V gene. This CDR3 comprises 15 residues. This CDR3 reads CASSVTGERSYEQYF. CDR3 nucleotides: TGCGCCAGCAGCGTGACAGGGGAGAGGTCCTACGAGCAGTACTTC.

The chain couples TRBV28 to TRBJ1-3; 8 positions agree with TRBD1. Germline V gene lookup returns CDR1 MDHEN and CDR2 SYDVKM. CDR3 length: 14 residues. V dropped 9 bases and J dropped 2; count of bases not matched to a gene: 6. This CDR3 is CASKTGGAGNTIYF. Here the CDR3 DNA reads TGTGCCAGTAAAACAGGGGGAGCTGGAAACACCATATATTTT.

The rearrangement joins TRBV5-1 to TRBJ1-1, with 9 positions matching TRBD1. The CDR3 runs to 15 residues. Germline V gene data show CDR1 as SGHRS and CDR2 as YFSETQ. With V trimmed by 4 bases and J by 3 bases, 7 bases remained unmatched. The CDR3 spells CASSHGTGKDTEAFF. The CDR3 bases are TGCGCCAGCAGCCACGGGACAGGGAAGGACACTGAAGCTTTCTTT.

This clone appeared a single time. This chain uses TRBV6-1 with TRBJ2-3; D remains ambiguous. Trimming left V 6 bases short and J 4 bases short, with 11 bases between. Germline V gene lookup returns CDR1 MNHNS and CDR2 SASEGT. This CDR3 has 13 residues. CDR3 DNA: TGTGCCAGCAGCTTGAATAGTGCAGATACGCAGTATTTT. Its protein product is CASSLNSADTQYF.

The genes are TRBV4-1 and TRBJ1-4; 9 nucleotides match TRBD1. The length of the CDR3 is 16 residues. J lost 7 bases, V lost 3 bases, and 9 bases had no gene match. CDR1 is MGHRA and CDR2 is YSYEKL in the germline V gene. DNA for the CDR3: TGCGCCAGCAGCCAGGGAATACAGGGGGCTACTGAAAAACTGTTTTTT. Translation gives CASSQGIQGATEKLFF.

The CDR3 coding sequence is TGTGCCAGCAGCGCCGACAAACGAGAGGCAGATACGCAGTATTTT. Amino acids: CASSADKREADTQYF. V gene TRBV7-9 combines with J gene TRBJ2-3, with D hard to call. Germline CDR1 SEHNR, CDR2 FQNEAQ (reference sequence). The CDR3 consists of 15 residues. The V gene lost 5 bases and the J gene lost 4 bases, with 16 bases spanning the gap.